A selection of T cell receptor beta chains follows, all from one sample in a study of CXCR3-negative and CXCR3-positive naive CD8 T cells. TCRdb processed the 5' RACE reads again and assigns one entry to each CDR3 protein, with no DNA. Its table records around 88,000 distinct CDR3 sequences. What was sequenced was naive CXCR3+ CD8+ T cells from blood. Receptors were obtained from a human donor in good health. Some clones in this sample may be carry-over from other donors' samples. Each CDR3 is given with its conserved first and last residue.

j_gene: TRBJ2-5
v_gene: TRBV15
CDR3aa: CATSRSSGLALETQYF

j_gene: TRBJ2-1
v_gene: TRBV19
CDR3aa: CASTPFGSNHNEQFF

j_gene: TRBJ2-1
v_gene: TRBV28
CDR3aa: CASSHRDRGLDEQFF

j_gene: TRBJ2-1
v_gene: TRBV28
CDR3aa: CASSPDRLGNEQFF

j_gene: TRBJ2-7
v_gene: TRBV14
CDR3aa: CASSQEVAQGSKSSYEQYF

j_gene: TRBJ2-3
v_gene: TRBV7-3
CDR3aa: CASSLAGFGTDTQYF

j_gene: TRBJ1-1
v_gene: TRBV5-1
CDR3aa: CASSLDWTDNTEAFF

j_gene: TRBJ1-1
v_gene: TRBV14
CDR3aa: CASSLPTMSDTEAFF

j_gene: TRBJ2-7
v_gene: TRBV7-9
CDR3aa: CASTQFVDYEQYF

j_gene: TRBJ1-1
v_gene: TRBV5-1
CDR3aa: CASSRGTGGLMNTEAFF

j_gene: TRBJ1-5
v_gene: TRBV20-1
CDR3aa: CSAEDRANQPQHF

j_gene: TRBJ2-7
v_gene: TRBV20-1
CDR3aa: CSAPGLAGGLTYEQYF

j_gene: TRBJ2-5
v_gene: TRBV5-6
CDR3aa: CASSLLAAQETQYF

j_gene: TRBJ1-1
v_gene: TRBV29-1
CDR3aa: CSGGTGIAEAFF

j_gene: TRBJ2-1
v_gene: TRBV5-1
CDR3aa: CASSFGAFQFF

j_gene: TRBJ2-5
v_gene: TRBV7-2
CDR3aa: CASSEPTSGEETQYF

j_gene: TRBJ1-2
v_gene: TRBV7-9
CDR3aa: CASSPTGFPFYGYTF

j_gene: TRBJ2-1
v_gene: TRBV29-1
CDR3aa: CSVEERRAPGQEASLFF

j_gene: TRBJ1-1
v_gene: TRBV7-9
CDR3aa: CASSFVGSTTEAFF

j_gene: TRBJ2-1
v_gene: TRBV5-5
CDR3aa: CASSLLLEGLGDEQFF

j_gene: TRBJ1-1
v_gene: TRBV19
CDR3aa: CASSLANTEAFF

j_gene: TRBJ2-6
v_gene: TRBV19
CDR3aa: CASGQGARSGANVLTF

j_gene: TRBJ2-7
v_gene: TRBV28
CDR3aa: CASSLVSTSFSYEQYF

j_gene: TRBJ2-7
v_gene: TRBV7-3
CDR3aa: CASSQGGISTGTYEQYF

j_gene: TRBJ1-1
v_gene: TRBV29-1
CDR3aa: CSVGGVLGGTEAFF

j_gene: TRBJ1-2
v_gene: TRBV20-1
CDR3aa: CSARDGIGYGYTF

j_gene: TRBJ2-7
v_gene: TRBV6-6
CDR3aa: CASWSGVLIYEQYF

j_gene: TRBJ2-7
v_gene: TRBV9
CDR3aa: CASSPTGAAYEQYF

j_gene: TRBJ2-7
v_gene: TRBV10-3
CDR3aa: CAISPPSYEQYF

j_gene: TRBJ1-2
v_gene: TRBV7-8
CDR3aa: CASSLFGSGSGYTF

j_gene: TRBJ2-7
v_gene: TRBV13
CDR3aa: CASSFAYEQYF

j_gene: TRBJ2-7
v_gene: TRBV6-6
CDR3aa: CASSYSQRGNYEQYF

j_gene: TRBJ2-7
v_gene: TRBV20-1
CDR3aa: CSALGRLAGRPVYEQYF

j_gene: TRBJ2-7
v_gene: TRBV29-1
CDR3aa: CSVEDTVRYEQYF

j_gene: TRBJ2-6
v_gene: TRBV13
CDR3aa: CASSLGQEAGANVLTF

j_gene: TRBJ2-7
v_gene: TRBV18
CDR3aa: CASSPPRTSSYEQYF

j_gene: TRBJ1-2
v_gene: TRBV29-1
CDR3aa: CSVEDLLRADYGYTF